The following is a T cell receptor (beta chain) sequence with its context. Measured with immunoSEQ multiplex PCR; TCRdb has only the in-frame clones, and not every one. The table lists 9,500 to 11,000 clones, nearly 85% of them singletons. This specimen belongs to a study of follicular helper T cells after annual influenza vaccination. Turning to the study itself: Blood was drawn on days 0, 7 and 28 after vaccination.

The V gene's germline CDR1 is SGHAT and CDR2 FQNNGV. V shed 1 base and J shed 0 bases, with 13 bases lying between them. There are 16 residues in the CDR3. The sequence was collected from an adult who received the influenza vaccine. This chain links TRBV11-2 with TRBJ2-7, with D unclear. Sample: CXCR5- memory CD4+ T cells sorted from blood, taken 6 weeks after influenza vaccination. The CDR3 DNA reads as TGTGCCAGCAGCTTAGTGGGTACGGTGAGCTCCTACGAGCAGTACTTC. This translates into CASSLVGTVSSYEQYF.